Listed below are T cell receptor beta chains from one sample, sequenced in a study of cytomegalovirus exposure and HLA in healthy donors. The data were produced by immunoSEQ multiplex PCR, yet TCRdb's version contains in-frame clones alone and is incomplete. The data hold more than 80,000 clones, with 60% to 80% observed a single time. The sample consisted of PBMCs. Source of these receptors: a man aged 60-69 years in good health and CMV-seronegative. Each CDR3 is given with its conserved first and last residue. A D gene is named only where the DNA matches it firmly. A clone size is listed for some rows: how often the clone was seen (once, few, many), or a class if it is expanded.

j_gene: TRBJ2-7; v_gene: TRBV15; d_gene: NA; abundance: NA; len: 15; CDR3nt: TGTGCCACCAGCAGAGATGCAGGGTCCTCCTACGAGCAGTACTTC; CDR3aa: CATSRDAGSSYEQYF
j_gene: TRBJ2-7; v_gene: TRBV30; d_gene: NA; abundance: NA; len: 16; CDR3nt: TGTGCCTGGAGTCGCCTTTCTGGCATCGAAACCTACGAGCAGTACTTC; CDR3aa: CAWSRLSGIETYEQYF
j_gene: TRBJ2-7; v_gene: TRBV6-5; d_gene: TRBD1; abundance: NA; len: 14; CDR3nt: TGTGCCAGCAGTTGGGGGGACAGGGATTTCGAGCAGTACTTC; CDR3aa: CASSWGDRDFEQYF
j_gene: TRBJ2-2; v_gene: TRBV9; d_gene: TRBD2; abundance: NA; len: 15; CDR3nt: TGTGCCAGCAGCATCGGACTAGCCCGGGGCGGGGAGCTGTTTTTT; CDR3aa: CASSIGLARGGELFF
j_gene: TRBJ2-3; v_gene: TRBV27; d_gene: NA; abundance: NA; len: 13; CDR3nt: TGTGCCAGCAGTTTTCTAAGGGGAGATACGCAGTATTTT; CDR3aa: CASSFLRGDTQYF
j_gene: TRBJ2-1; v_gene: TRBV28; d_gene: NA; abundance: NA; len: 11; CDR3nt: TGTGCCAGCAGGGCAGACAATGAGCAGTTCTTC; CDR3aa: CASRADNEQFF
j_gene: TRBJ2-5; v_gene: TRBV13; d_gene: TRBD2; abundance: NA; len: 16; CDR3nt: TGTGCCAGCAGCTTAATTAGCGGGAGGGGGACGGAGACCCAGTACTTC; CDR3aa: CASSLISGRGTETQYF
j_gene: TRBJ2-3; v_gene: TRBV10-2; d_gene: NA; abundance: NA; len: 12; CDR3nt: TGCGCCAGCAGCACAGGGTGGGATACGCAGTATTTT; CDR3aa: CASSTGWDTQYF
j_gene: TRBJ2-5; v_gene: TRBV19; d_gene: NA; abundance: few; len: 14; CDR3nt: TGTGCCAGTAGAGTGGGGGGAGAGGGTGAGACCCAGTACTTC; CDR3aa: CASRVGGEGETQYF
j_gene: TRBJ2-7; v_gene: TRBV12-5; d_gene: TRBD2; abundance: many; len: 12; CDR3nt: TGTGCTAGTGGGCAGCGGGGCTACGAGCAGTACTTC; CDR3aa: CASGQRGYEQYF
j_gene: TRBJ1-1; v_gene: TRBV6-1; d_gene: TRBD1; abundance: NA; len: 13; CDR3nt: TGTGCTGTGGGGGGACAGTTGAACACTGAAGCTTTCTTT; CDR3aa: CAVGGQLNTEAFF
j_gene: TRBJ2-3; v_gene: TRBV9; d_gene: NA; abundance: NA; len: 15; CDR3nt: TGTGCCAGCAGCCATTCACAGGGAACCACAGATACGCAGTATTTT; CDR3aa: CASSHSQGTTDTQYF
j_gene: TRBJ1-2; v_gene: TRBV6-5; d_gene: TRBD1; abundance: NA; len: 13; CDR3nt: TGTGCCAGCAGTAAAGCAACAGGGGGCGGCTACACCTTC; CDR3aa: CASSKATGGGYTF
j_gene: TRBJ1-5; v_gene: TRBV7-3; d_gene: TRBD1; abundance: NA; len: 14; CDR3nt: TGTGCCAGCCAAATGGACAGGGTCGATCAGCCCCAGCATTTT; CDR3aa: CASQMDRVDQPQHF
j_gene: TRBJ2-5; v_gene: TRBV6-4; d_gene: NA; abundance: NA; len: 16; CDR3nt: TGTGCCAGCAGTGACCAACCGGGGCCTCAAGGGGGGACCCAGTACTTC; CDR3aa: CASSDQPGPQGGTQYF
j_gene: TRBJ1-4; v_gene: TRBV6-1; d_gene: TRBD1; abundance: NA; len: 14; CDR3nt: TGTGCCAGCAGCCCGACAGGGTTAGGCGAAAAACTGTTTTTT; CDR3aa: CASSPTGLGEKLFF
j_gene: TRBJ2-2; v_gene: TRBV7-2; d_gene: TRBD2; abundance: NA; len: 19; CDR3nt: TGTGCCAGCAGCTTAACGGGGACTAGCGGGAGTGTATGGGGCGGGGAGCTGTTTTTT; CDR3aa: CASSLTGTSGSVWGGELFF
j_gene: TRBJ1-4; v_gene: TRBV21-1; d_gene: NA; abundance: NA; len: 17; CDR3nt: TGTGCCAGCAGCCGCCGGAGGCAGGTACCTCGGAATGAAAAACTGTTTTTT; CDR3aa: CASSRRRQVPRNEKLFF
j_gene: TRBJ1-4; v_gene: TRBV6-1; d_gene: NA; abundance: NA; len: 15; CDR3nt: TGTGCCAGCAGTGCTCGACAGGAGCGAGGTGAAAAACTGTTTTTT; CDR3aa: CASSARQERGEKLFF
j_gene: TRBJ1-4; v_gene: TRBV15; d_gene: TRBD1; abundance: NA; len: 15; CDR3nt: TGTGCCACCAGCAGCGAGACAGGGGGCTGGGAAAAACTGTTTTTT; CDR3aa: CATSSETGGWEKLFF
j_gene: TRBJ1-3; v_gene: TRBV30; d_gene: TRBD1; abundance: NA; len: 15; CDR3nt: TGTGCCTGGGCGCCACAGGGGTCCTCTGGAAACACCATATATTTT; CDR3aa: CAWAPQGSSGNTIYF
j_gene: TRBJ2-2; v_gene: TRBV10-3; d_gene: NA; abundance: few; len: 12; CDR3nt: TGTGCCATCAGCGCTAGTCCCGGGGAGCTGTTTTTT; CDR3aa: CAISASPGELFF
j_gene: TRBJ2-2; v_gene: TRBV19; d_gene: TRBD1; abundance: few; len: 15; CDR3nt: TGTGCCACAAACCCCCGGACAGGGGGCACCGGGGAGCTGTTTTTT; CDR3aa: CATNPRTGGTGELFF
j_gene: TRBJ2-1; v_gene: TRBV5-1; d_gene: TRBD1; abundance: few; len: 16; CDR3nt: TGCGCCAGCAGCTTAGAAGGACAGGGTTCGGGCAATGAGCAGTTCTTC; CDR3aa: CASSLEGQGSGNEQFF
j_gene: TRBJ2-2; v_gene: TRBV7-3; d_gene: TRBD1; abundance: NA; len: 16; CDR3nt: TGTGCCAGCAGCTCCGGAGGGACAGGGTACACCGGGGAGCTGTTTTTT; CDR3aa: CASSSGGTGYTGELFF
j_gene: TRBJ2-5; v_gene: TRBV7-9; d_gene: NA; abundance: NA; len: 16; CDR3nt: TGTGCCAGCACCCCCCGGGGGGCCAGGGAGGGGGAGACCCAGTACTTC; CDR3aa: CASTPRGAREGETQYF
j_gene: TRBJ1-5; v_gene: TRBV6-1; d_gene: NA; abundance: NA; len: 21; CDR3nt: TGTGCCAGCAGTGAAAGGTACCTTCCGAGGGGGTCAGCCTTGGGCAATCAGCCCCAGCATTTT; CDR3aa: CASSERYLPRGSALGNQPQHF
j_gene: TRBJ2-1; v_gene: TRBV11-2; d_gene: TRBD1; abundance: NA; len: 14; CDR3nt: TGTGCCAGCATGGACAGGGGAACGGGCAATGAGCAGTTCTTC; CDR3aa: CASMDRGTGNEQFF
j_gene: TRBJ2-7; v_gene: TRBV5-1; d_gene: TRBD1; abundance: NA; len: 15; CDR3nt: TGCGCCAGCAGCTTTGGTGGGACAGGGACCTACGAGCAGTACTTC; CDR3aa: CASSFGGTGTYEQYF
j_gene: TRBJ2-5; v_gene: TRBV25-1; d_gene: TRBD2; abundance: NA; len: 15; CDR3nt: TGTGCCAGCAGTGGGCTAGCGGGATCCGGGGAGACCCAGTACTTC; CDR3aa: CASSGLAGSGETQYF
j_gene: TRBJ2-3; v_gene: TRBV6-5; d_gene: NA; abundance: NA; len: 13; CDR3nt: TGTGCCAGCAGTTACCCCGGAGGAGGGACGCAGTATTTT; CDR3aa: CASSYPGGGTQYF
j_gene: TRBJ2-3; v_gene: TRBV4-2; d_gene: TRBD1; abundance: medium-sized; len: 16; CDR3nt: TGTGCCAGCAGCCAAGATCCGGGACAGGGGCCAGATACGCAGTATTTT; CDR3aa: CASSQDPGQGPDTQYF
j_gene: TRBJ1-1; v_gene: TRBV5-1; d_gene: TRBD1; abundance: NA; len: 14; CDR3nt: TGCGCCAGCAGCCGACAGGGTGGGAACACTGAAGCTTTCTTT; CDR3aa: CASSRQGGNTEAFF
j_gene: TRBJ1-2; v_gene: TRBV14; d_gene: NA; abundance: NA; len: 17; CDR3nt: TGTGCCAGCCAGCATGTCGGGGGGGACCTCCAGAGCTATGGCTACACCTTC; CDR3aa: CASQHVGGDLQSYGYTF
j_gene: TRBJ2-3; v_gene: TRBV5-1; d_gene: NA; abundance: NA; len: 14; CDR3nt: TGCGCCAGCAGCTTAGTGGGGCCTCCAGATACGCAGTATTTT; CDR3aa: CASSLVGPPDTQYF
j_gene: TRBJ2-5; v_gene: TRBV10-3; d_gene: TRBD2; abundance: NA; len: 16; CDR3nt: TGTGCCATCAGTGATGAGCGGGAGCGTACCCAAGAGACCCAGTACTTC; CDR3aa: CAISDERERTQETQYF
j_gene: TRBJ1-2; v_gene: TRBV6-1; d_gene: TRBD1; abundance: few; len: 14; CDR3nt: TGTGCCAGCAGTCCCGGGACAGGGGTTCGGGGCTACACCTTC; CDR3aa: CASSPGTGVRGYTF
j_gene: TRBJ1-2; v_gene: TRBV5-4; d_gene: NA; abundance: NA; len: 12; CDR3nt: TGTGCCAGCAGCCCAGGACAGTACGGCTACACCTTC; CDR3aa: CASSPGQYGYTF
j_gene: TRBJ1-1; v_gene: TRBV19; d_gene: TRBD1; abundance: NA; len: 16; CDR3nt: TGTGCCAGTGGTTGGACAGGGGACGGCCAGAACACTGAAGCTTTCTTT; CDR3aa: CASGWTGDGQNTEAFF
j_gene: TRBJ1-1; v_gene: TRBV7-9; d_gene: TRBD1; abundance: NA; len: 13; CDR3nt: TGTGCCAGCAGCCAAGAGGGGGCCTCTGAAGCTTTCTTT; CDR3aa: CASSQEGASEAFF
j_gene: TRBJ1-3; v_gene: TRBV21-1; d_gene: NA; abundance: NA; len: 14; CDR3nt: TGTGCCAGCAGCAAGGACAGGCCCGGAAACACCATATATTTT; CDR3aa: CASSKDRPGNTIYF
j_gene: TRBJ2-7; v_gene: TRBV28; d_gene: TRBD1; abundance: NA; len: 13; CDR3nt: TGTGCCAGCTCGAGACAGGGTTTCAACGAGCAGTACTTC; CDR3aa: CASSRQGFNEQYF
j_gene: TRBJ2-5; v_gene: TRBV18; d_gene: NA; abundance: NA; len: 13; CDR3nt: TGTGCCAGCTCACCCGGCGAGGGAGAGACCCAGTACTTC; CDR3aa: CASSPGEGETQYF
j_gene: TRBJ2-5; v_gene: TRBV7-2; d_gene: TRBD2; abundance: NA; len: 16; CDR3nt: TGTGCCAGCAGCTACGGACCGGGACTAGCGGAAGAGACCCAGTACTTC; CDR3aa: CASSYGPGLAEETQYF
j_gene: TRBJ2-1; v_gene: TRBV23-1; d_gene: NA; abundance: few; len: 16; CDR3nt: TGCGCCAGCAGTCAATCTGCAGGGCACAGGAACGATGAGCAGTTCTTC; CDR3aa: CASSQSAGHRNDEQFF
j_gene: TRBJ2-3; v_gene: TRBV2; d_gene: TRBD2; abundance: NA; len: 15; CDR3nt: TGTGCCAGCAGTGAGAAGGGTGGGGGGGCAGATACGCAGTATTTT; CDR3aa: CASSEKGGGADTQYF
j_gene: TRBJ2-7; v_gene: TRBV28; d_gene: NA; abundance: NA; len: 14; CDR3nt: TGTGCCAGCAGTACCGGGACTCCAATATACGAGCAGTACTTC; CDR3aa: CASSTGTPIYEQYF
j_gene: TRBJ2-7; v_gene: TRBV28; d_gene: TRBD1; abundance: NA; len: 15; CDR3nt: TGTGCCAGCAGAACGCCCCCCGGACAGGGCTACGAGCAGTACTTC; CDR3aa: CASRTPPGQGYEQYF
j_gene: TRBJ2-7; v_gene: TRBV2; d_gene: TRBD1; abundance: NA; len: 12; CDR3nt: TGTGCCACCCGGGACAGGCGTTACGAGCAGTACTTC; CDR3aa: CATRDRRYEQYF
j_gene: TRBJ1-4; v_gene: TRBV20-1; d_gene: NA; abundance: NA; len: 11; CDR3nt: TGCAGTGCTAGATCGGGTGAAAAACTGTTTTTT; CDR3aa: CSARSGEKLFF
j_gene: TRBJ2-3; v_gene: TRBV27; d_gene: TRBD2; abundance: NA; len: 15; CDR3nt: TGTGCCAGCACCTTGCTAGCGGGGGTCGGAGATACGCAGTATTTT; CDR3aa: CASTLLAGVGDTQYF
j_gene: TRBJ2-7; v_gene: TRBV7-9; d_gene: TRBD2; abundance: NA; len: 14; CDR3nt: TGTGCCAGCAACCGGGGGGTAGCGGGAGTAAAGCAGTACTTC; CDR3aa: CASNRGVAGVKQYF
j_gene: TRBJ2-7; v_gene: TRBV29-1; d_gene: NA; abundance: NA; len: 12; CDR3nt: TGCAGCGTTCCCGTGGGGGCCCACGAGCAGTACTTC; CDR3aa: CSVPVGAHEQYF
j_gene: TRBJ1-1; v_gene: TRBV6-1; d_gene: TRBD1; abundance: NA; len: 13; CDR3nt: TGTGCCAGCAGTGGGACAGGGGGCACTGAAGCTTTCTTT; CDR3aa: CASSGTGGTEAFF
j_gene: TRBJ2-7; v_gene: TRBV2; d_gene: NA; abundance: once; len: 15; CDR3nt: TGTGCCAGCAGCGCTCGGGGGAGCTTGGGCTACGGGCAGTACTTC; CDR3aa: CASSARGSLGYGQYF
j_gene: TRBJ2-3; v_gene: TRBV2; d_gene: TRBD2; abundance: few; len: 14; CDR3nt: TGTGCCACGGGACTAGCGGGAGTAACAGATACGCAGTATTTT; CDR3aa: CATGLAGVTDTQYF
j_gene: TRBJ1-2; v_gene: TRBV19; d_gene: NA; abundance: NA; len: 10; CDR3nt: TGTGCCAGTAGTGGGGCTGGCTACACCTTC; CDR3aa: CASSGAGYTF
j_gene: TRBJ2-7; v_gene: TRBV18; d_gene: NA; abundance: NA; len: 11; CDR3nt: TGTGCCAGCCGTGGCACCCACGAGCAGTACTTC; CDR3aa: CASRGTHEQYF
j_gene: TRBJ2-7; v_gene: TRBV5-1; d_gene: TRBD2; abundance: few; len: 15; CDR3nt: TGCGCCAGCAGCCCCACGGGAGGGATATACTACGAGCAGTACTTC; CDR3aa: CASSPTGGIYYEQYF